This TCR beta chain was identified during a study of blood T cells in healthy people across ages. Sample-barcoded 5' priming and a J-beta primer mix drove a second PCR of roughly 7 to 11 cycles. All cDNA molecules were each tagged by a template-switch adaptor with 12 random nucleotides. TCRdb called the 5' RACE reads again in MiXCR, with one record for every CDR3 protein. The table records roughly 1.6 million distinct CDR3 sequences, 30% to 35% of them present only once. In its sample, this clonotype was seen many times. Its antigen is undetermined. Study-level findings and limits: Leaving the PBMCs unsorted stopped any conclusive comparison of naive versus antigen-experienced cells.

The authors extracted at least 5.5 micrograms of total RNA per sample. The receptor's source is a woman younger than 45 in good health. The sequenced sample was blood.

Here the CDR3 DNA reads TGCAGTGCCTACATAACGGGACACCATAACTATGGCTACACCTTC. This gives the protein CSAYITGHHNYGYTF. This chain joins TRBV20-1 and TRBJ1-2; tentative D call: TRBD1 (6 bases). With 6 bases removed from V and 1 base from J, the gap between germline ends came to 18 bases. CDR1 and CDR2 (germline): DFQATT, SNEGSKA (reference sequence). CDR3 length: 15 amino acids.